The clone carrying this T cell receptor (beta chain) appeared a few times. The antigen remains unidentified. With V trimmed by 3 bases and J by 5 bases, 4 bases remained unmatched. The CDR3 is 13 amino acids. Looked up from germline, CDR1 is SGHKS and CDR2 is YYEKEE (reference sequence). The record originates from a study of CD8 T cells in ankylosing spondylitis. By quantitative 5'-RACE with molecular barcodes, the TCR beta libraries were made. In TCRdb, the 5' RACE reads were re-called with MiXCR into one record per CDR3 protein. The profile shows about 160,000 distinct CDR3 sequences, under 45% of them singletons. Study-level results: Reportedly, disease-linked clones are significantly enriched in ankylosing spondylitis patients' matched synovial fluid. For ankylosing spondylitis blood, a TCR beta motif of about eight highly homologous variants appeared characteristic. In reactive arthritis synovial fluid and blood, some motif variants had been reported before.

Sequencing was done on a sample of synovial fluid, either unsorted or a sorted T cell fraction (not recorded which). The sequence derives from a male donor with ankylosing spondylitis. The chain combines TRBV5-5 with TRBJ1-2, with 7 positions matching TRBD1. CDR3 DNA: TGTGCCAGCAGCTCGGGACAGTCTTATGGCTACACCTTC. This codes for CASSSGQSYGYTF.